This T cell receptor (beta chain) was profiled in a study of cytomegalovirus exposure and HLA in healthy donors. The CDR3 contains 13 residues. Germline V CDR1 and CDR2: MGHDK, SYGVNS. With 8 bases clipped from V and 8 bases from J, the junction kept 9 bases outside the gene matches. On this clone itself: The sample contains more than one DNA sequence encoding this CDR3.

Healthy individuals who donated bone marrow served as the donors. It was with 60 Vbeta and 13 Jbeta primers that the PCR ran. Produced via immunoSEQ multiplex PCR; TCRdb's table is partial and in-frame only. The table includes fewer than 100,000 clones, approximately 80% detected once. Sequencing used PBMCs. The chain employs TRBV25-1 and TRBJ1-2, with TRBD1 matching 9 bases. The receptor comes from a woman aged 60-75 years in good health and CMV-seronegative. CDR3: CASSEGQGRGYTF. CDR3 coding DNA: TGTGCCAGCTCTGAGGGACAGGGTCGGGGCTACACCTTC.